These 16 T cell receptor beta chains were all obtained from the same sample, sequenced in a study of blood T cell repertoires in COVID-19. Produced via immunoSEQ multiplex PCR; TCRdb's table is partial and in-frame only. The sample carries 83,000 or so clones, 75% to 85% recorded once. The sequencing input was peripheral blood. These receptors came from a woman older than 75 with acute or convalescent COVID-19.

The V call is TRBV28, the J call TRBJ2-7; 9 bases align to TRBD2. Germline CDR1 MDHEN, CDR2 SYDVKM. This CDR3 comprises 16 residues. V was pared by 5 bases and J by 0 bases, with 8 bases of the junction left unmatched. CDR3 sequence (DNA): TGTGCCAGCAGTGGTCTAGCGGGGACCCGCTCCTACGAGCAGTACTTC. Translating gives CASSGLAGTRSYEQYF. Variable domain in full (rest from reference TRBV28 and TRBJ2-7): DVKVTQSSRYLVKRTGEKVFLECVQDMDHENMFWYRQDPGLGLRLIYFSYDVKMKEKGDIPEGYSVSREKKERFSLILESASTNQTSMYLCASSGLAGTRSYEQYFGPGTRLTVT.

This clone was detected ten times or more. The rearrangement uses TRBV2 and TRBJ1-4; D gene uncertain. Per germline, CDR1 SNHLY and CDR2 FYNNEI. The V end lost 8 bases, the J end lost 4 bases, and 8 bases lay between the germline ends. The CDR3 has 12 amino acids. The CDR3: CASDRVNEKLFF. CDR3 nucleotides: TGTGCCAGCGATAGAGTTAATGAAAAACTGTTTTTT.

The genes are TRBV4-2 and TRBJ1-3, with D unresolved. Between the trimmed V and J ends, which lost 1 base and 4 bases, there was a span of 8 bases. The V gene's germline CDR1 is LGHNA and CDR2 YNFKEQ. CDR3 length: 14 residues. For the CDR3, the DNA is TGTGCCAGCAGCCAAGCCGGAGGAGGAAACACCATATATTTT. Protein sequence: CASSQAGGGNTIYF.

This chain joins TRBV30 and TRBJ1-5, with 8 nucleotides matching TRBD1. V shed 0 bases and J 7 bases; nucleotides not matched to a gene: 2. The germline V gene encodes CDR1 GTSNPN and CDR2 SVGIG (reference sequence). The CDR3 sequence is 13 residues long. DNA for the CDR3: TGTGCCTGGAGTGTACAGGGGGTACAGCCCCAGCATTTT. Its translation: CAWSVQGVQPQHF. The full variable domain, its missing parts supplied by reference TRBV30 and TRBJ1-5, is SQTIHQWPATLVQPVGSPLSLECTVEGTSNPNLYWYRQAAGRGLQLLFYSVGIGQISSEVPQNLSASRPQDRQFILSSKKLLLSDSGFYLCAWSVQGVQPQHFGDGTRLSIL.

V gene TRBV19 combines with J gene TRBJ2-5, with 11 bases aligning to TRBD1. The CDR3 is 16 amino acids. Per the germline V gene, CDR1 is LNHDA and CDR2 is SQIVND (reference sequence). The J segment lost 4 bases and the V segment lost 5 bases, leaving 9 bases of the junction unmatched. Here the CDR3 reads CASSPTWTGGRETQYF. CDR3 DNA sequence: TGTGCCAGTAGTCCGACATGGACAGGGGGCAGAGAGACCCAGTACTTC.

The chain joins TRBV12-2 to TRBJ2-1; the DNA was not used to check the table's D call, TRBD1. TRBV12-2 is reported as a pseudogene. The CDR3 loop spans 17 amino acids. The CDR3 protein is CASRQGTGGSSYNEQFF. CDR3 DNA sequence: TGTGCAAGTCGCCAGGGGACAGGGGGCAGCTCCTACAATGAGCAGTTCTTC.

The genes are TRBV7-9 and TRBJ2-7, with 9 bases aligning to TRBD1. The CDR3 spans 15 residues. J was trimmed by 6 bases and V by 7 bases; bases with no gene match: 13. CDR1 and CDR2 from the germline V gene are SEHNR and FQNEAQ (reference sequence). The CDR3 bases are TGTGCCAGCACCGTGGGACAGGGAGCTACTGTCGAGCAGTACTTC. Residues: CASTVGQGATVEQYF.

This clone was picked up one time. The chain links TRBV6-5 to TRBJ1-2, with 7 bases lining up with TRBD1. V shed 2 bases, J shed 6 bases, and the junction held 6 bases outside the gene matches. Germline CDR1 is MNHEY and CDR2 is SVGAGI. This CDR3 is 14 amino acids long. The CDR3 protein is CASSYRGREDGYTF. The CDR3 bases are TGTGCCAGCAGTTACAGGGGGCGCGAGGATGGCTACACCTTC.

CDR3 region: CASSENRAGITDTQYF. The CDR3 bases are TGTGCCAGCAGCGAAAACAGGGCCGGGATAACAGATACGCAGTATTTT. The chain is built from TRBV7-6 and TRBJ2-3; D might be TRBD1 (6 bases). The ends were cut back, 5 bases at V and 3 bases at J, with 18 bases in the middle. Germline V gives CDR1 SGHVS, CDR2 FNYEAQ. The CDR3 loop spans 16 amino acids.

This clone was seen just once. This chain joins TRBV4-2 and TRBJ2-1; perhaps TRBD2 as D (6 bases). Trimming stripped 1 base from V and 0 bases from J, with 10 bases between. The CDR3 is made up of 16 amino acids. Germline V lookup: CDR1 LGHNA, CDR2 YNFKEQ. The DNA for the CDR3 is TGTGCCAGCAGCCAAGGCCCCGGGAGCTCCTACAATGAGCAGTTCTTC. It translates to CASSQGPGSSYNEQFF.

Comments on this clone: At one of its ends the junction is not consistent with the germline gene, which may arise from a read error. The chain carries TRBV7-7 and TRBJ2-1; TRBD2 might be the D (5 bases). The germline gives CDR1 SSHAT, CDR2 FNYEAQ (reference sequence). The CDR3 covers 16 residues. The CDR3 DNA reads TGTGCTAGCAGCCCAGACACTAGGAGCTCCTACAATGAGCAGTTCTTC. This codes for CASSPDTRSSYNEQFF.

The rearrangement links TRBV18 to TRBJ2-3; 8 nucleotides line up with TRBD2. V lost 3 bases and J lost 7; bases outside the gene matches: 15. Germline assignment: CDR1 KGHSH and CDR2 LQKENI. This CDR3 is 17 amino acids long. The chain's CDR3 is CASSPWSRGAKIYTQYF. The CDR3 DNA sequence: TGTGCCAGCTCACCGTGGTCGCGGGGGGCAAAAATATATACGCAGTATTTT.

On this clone itself: Sequence at one end of the junction differs from germline and may be a read error. The chain has TRBV30 and TRBJ1-4, with D tentatively TRBD1 (6 bases). The CDR3 length is 13 residues. Germline V lookup: CDR1 GTSNPN, CDR2 SVGIG (reference sequence). In nucleotides, the CDR3 is TGTGCCTGGAGTTATCTCCCCAACGCAGGGGAGTCGTTT. This gives the protein CAWSYLPNAGESF.

V and J are TRBV6-1 and TRBJ2-7, with 7 positions matching TRBD1. With 6 bases clipped from V and 9 bases from J, the junction kept 8 bases outside the gene matches. This CDR3 has 12 amino acids. Germline CDR1 reads MNHNS; CDR2 reads SASEGT. The CDR3 reads CASSSTGQLQYF. CDR3 nucleotide sequence: TGTGCCAGCAGCTCCACGGGACAGTTGCAGTACTTC.

The rearrangement joins TRBV7-2 to TRBJ2-1, with no clear D. In germline, CDR1 is SGHTA, CDR2 FQGNSA. V shed 2 bases and J shed 2 bases, with 10 bases lying between them. This CDR3 is built from 15 residues. The CDR3 DNA is TGTGCCAGCAGCTTATATCAGTTAACCTACAATGAGCAGTTCTTC. It encodes CASSLYQLTYNEQFF.

The rearrangement links TRBV2 to TRBJ2-3, with 11 bases lining up with TRBD2. After removal of 6 bases from V and 6 bases from J, the junction contained 8 bases not matched to a gene. The germline V gene has CDR1 SNHLY and CDR2 FYNNEI. This CDR3 has 15 amino acids. The CDR3 nucleotides read TGTGCCAGCAGCCGACTAGCGGGGCCTGGGGATACGCAGTATTTT. It codes for CASSRLAGPGDTQYF.